Listed here is a single T cell receptor beta chain. Primers used in a second PCR of roughly 6 to 11 cycles were a sample-barcoded 5' primer and a J-beta primer mix. TCRdb redid the calling of the 5' RACE reads with MiXCR, one entry per CDR3 protein. The sample records some 1.6 million distinct CDR3 sequences, about 35% being singletons. This sample was taken from a study of blood T cells in healthy people across ages. This CDR3 has 16 residues. V lost 5 bases, J lost 8 bases, and 12 bases stayed unmatched. Material: blood. The J gene is TRBJ1-4, the V gene TRBV12-3 or TRBV12-4; 9 positions agree with TRBD1. The source is a woman aged 25 to 39 in good health. The CDR3 region is CASSGPRTGEGEKLFF. The DNA of the CDR3 is TGTGCCAGCAGTGGGCCCAGGACAGGGGAGGGGGAAAAACTGTTTTTT.